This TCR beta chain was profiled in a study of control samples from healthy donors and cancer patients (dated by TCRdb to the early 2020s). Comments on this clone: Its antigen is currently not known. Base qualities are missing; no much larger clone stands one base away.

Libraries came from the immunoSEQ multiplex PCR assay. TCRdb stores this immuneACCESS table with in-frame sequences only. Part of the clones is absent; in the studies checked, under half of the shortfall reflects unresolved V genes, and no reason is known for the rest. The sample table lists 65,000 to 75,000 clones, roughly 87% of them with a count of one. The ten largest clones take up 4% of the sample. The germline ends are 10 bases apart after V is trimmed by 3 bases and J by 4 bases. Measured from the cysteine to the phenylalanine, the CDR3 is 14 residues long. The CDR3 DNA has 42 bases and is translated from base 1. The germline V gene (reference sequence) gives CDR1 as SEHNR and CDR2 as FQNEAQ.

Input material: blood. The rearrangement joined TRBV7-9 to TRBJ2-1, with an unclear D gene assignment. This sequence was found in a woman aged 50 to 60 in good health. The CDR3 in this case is CASSFGRLYNEQFF. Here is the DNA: TGTGCCAGCAGCTTTGGTCGGCTGTACAATGAGCAGTTCTTC.